This TCR beta chain was captured by sequencing in a study of blood T cell repertoires in COVID-19. Libraries were prepared by immunoSEQ multiplex PCR; TCRdb keeps only in-frame clonotypes and omits some of them. The sample yields approximately 94,000 clones, around 90% seen once. V was clipped by 3 bases and J by 5 bases, with 7 bases between them. The CDR3 runs to 11 residues. Germline CDR1 reads GTSNPN; CDR2 reads SVGIG (reference sequence). The receptor comes from a woman of 80 years or more with active COVID-19. J is TRBJ1-1 and V is TRBV30; no reliable D call. The sequencing input was peripheral blood. The CDR3 DNA reads as TGTGCCTGGAGCGGGGTTACTGAAGCTTTCTTT. Residues: CAWSGVTEAFF.